This T cell receptor (beta chain) was recorded in a study of PD-1 blockade in classical Hodgkin lymphoma. Repertoires were generated with immunoSEQ multiplex PCR, while TCRdb's copy carries only in-frame clones and drops some. The repertoire holds about 43,000 clones, with approximately 79% as singletons. Remarks on this clone: The antigen is unknown.

With no exception, relapse followed autologous stem cell transplantation in all patients, and brentuximab vedotin exposure varied. General observations from the study: Sources of repertoire differences remain undefined, possibly disease activity or prior therapy. Baseline diversity in complete responders resembled that of newly diagnosed patients.

Germline CDR1 reads MGHRA; CDR2 reads YSYEKL. V was shortened by 0 bases and J by 2 bases, with 5 bases between the two germline ends. The CDR3 has 14 amino acids. The clonotype originates from a human donor with classical Hodgkin lymphoma. The sequenced sample was peripheral blood mononuclear cells (PBMCs), obtained before the second cycle of nivolumab. V is TRBV4-1 and J is TRBJ1-3, with a tentative D call TRBD1 (5 bases). CDR3 sequence (DNA): TGCGCCAGCAGCCAAGAGGACACTGGAAACACCATATATTTT. It is translated as CASSQEDTGNTIYF.